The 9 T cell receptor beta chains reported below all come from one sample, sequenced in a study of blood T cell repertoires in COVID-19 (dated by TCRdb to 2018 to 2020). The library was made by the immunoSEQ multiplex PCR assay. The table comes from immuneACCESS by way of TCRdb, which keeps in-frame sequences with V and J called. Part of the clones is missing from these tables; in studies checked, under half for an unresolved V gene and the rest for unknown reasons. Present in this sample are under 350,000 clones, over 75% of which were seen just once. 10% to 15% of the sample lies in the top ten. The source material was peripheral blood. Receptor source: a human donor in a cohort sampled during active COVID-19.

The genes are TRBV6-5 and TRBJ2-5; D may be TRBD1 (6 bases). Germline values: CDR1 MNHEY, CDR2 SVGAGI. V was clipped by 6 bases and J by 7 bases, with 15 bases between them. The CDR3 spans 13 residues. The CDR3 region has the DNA TGTGCCAGCAGCCTATACAGGGACCGGACCCAGTACTTC. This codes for CASSLYRDRTQYF.

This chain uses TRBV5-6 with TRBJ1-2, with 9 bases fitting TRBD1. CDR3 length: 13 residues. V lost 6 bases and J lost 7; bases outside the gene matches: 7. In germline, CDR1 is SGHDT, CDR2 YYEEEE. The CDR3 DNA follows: TGTGCCAGCAACATGGACAGGGGTGGTGGCTACACCTTC. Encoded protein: CASNMDRGGGYTF.

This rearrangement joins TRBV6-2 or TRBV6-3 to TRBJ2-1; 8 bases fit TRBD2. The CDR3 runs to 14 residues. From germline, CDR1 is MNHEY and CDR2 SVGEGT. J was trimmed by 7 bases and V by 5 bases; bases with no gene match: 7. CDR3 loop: CASSPPREGNEQFF. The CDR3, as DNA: TGTGCCAGCAGTCCCCCCCGGGAGGGAAATGAGCAGTTCTTC.

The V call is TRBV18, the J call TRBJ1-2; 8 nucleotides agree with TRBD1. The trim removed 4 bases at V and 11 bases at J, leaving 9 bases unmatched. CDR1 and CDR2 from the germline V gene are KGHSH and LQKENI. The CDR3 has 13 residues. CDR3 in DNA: TGTGCCAGCTCACTCCCGACAGGGGCGGTTTACACCTTC. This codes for CASSLPTGAVYTF.

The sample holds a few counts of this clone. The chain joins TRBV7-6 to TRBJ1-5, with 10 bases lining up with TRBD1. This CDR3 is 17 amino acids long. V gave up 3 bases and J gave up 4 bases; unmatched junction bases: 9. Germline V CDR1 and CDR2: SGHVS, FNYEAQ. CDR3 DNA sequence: TGTGCCAGCAGCTTGACGGGACAGGGGTCCAGGAATCAGCCCCAGCATTTT. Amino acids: CASSLTGQGSRNQPQHF. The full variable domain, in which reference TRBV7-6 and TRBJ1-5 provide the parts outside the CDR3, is GAGVSQSPRYKVTKRGQDVALRCDPISGHVSLYWYRQALGQGPEFLTYFNYEAQQDKSGLPNDRFSAERPEGSISTLTIQRTEQRDSAMYRCASSLTGQGSRNQPQHFGDGTRLSIL.

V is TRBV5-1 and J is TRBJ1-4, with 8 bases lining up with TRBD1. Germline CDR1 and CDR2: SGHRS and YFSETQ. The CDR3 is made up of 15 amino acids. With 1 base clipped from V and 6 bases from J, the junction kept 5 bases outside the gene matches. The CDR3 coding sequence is TGCGCCAGCAGCTTGTCAGGGGGCCTTGATGAAAAACTGTTTTTT. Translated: CASSLSGGLDEKLFF.

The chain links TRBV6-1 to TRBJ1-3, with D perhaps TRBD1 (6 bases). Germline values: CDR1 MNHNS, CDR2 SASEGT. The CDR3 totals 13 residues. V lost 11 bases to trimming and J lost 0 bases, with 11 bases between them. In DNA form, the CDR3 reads TGTGCCCTCCGGACAGACTCTGGAAACACCATATATTTT. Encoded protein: CALRTDSGNTIYF.

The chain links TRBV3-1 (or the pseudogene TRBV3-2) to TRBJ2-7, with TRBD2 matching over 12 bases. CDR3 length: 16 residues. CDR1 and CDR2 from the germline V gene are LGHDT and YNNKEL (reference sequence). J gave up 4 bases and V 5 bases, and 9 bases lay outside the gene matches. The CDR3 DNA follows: TGTGCCAGCAGCTCCGTAAGACTAGCGGGAGAATACGAGCAGTACTTC. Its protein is CASSSVRLAGEYEQYF.

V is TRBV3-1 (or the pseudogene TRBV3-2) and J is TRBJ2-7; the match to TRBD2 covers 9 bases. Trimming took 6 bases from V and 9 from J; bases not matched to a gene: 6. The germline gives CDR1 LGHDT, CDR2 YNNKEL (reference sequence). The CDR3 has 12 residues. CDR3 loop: CASSRGLALQYF. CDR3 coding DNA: TGTGCCAGCAGTAGAGGACTAGCGCTGCAGTACTTC.